Sequencing of this TCR beta chain was carried out in a study of OX40 agonist ivuxolimab in advanced cancers. Study background: Hepatocellular carcinoma, melanoma, renal cell or head and neck cancer occurred in dose-escalation patients. It was permissible to have had prior anti-PD-1, anti-PD-L1 or anti-CTLA-4 therapy, and approximately 40% had some. Study observations and caveats: In the 0.1 to 3.0 mg/kg range, CD4+ and CD8+ blood T cells had expanded clonally by week 6. In general, CD8+ T cells held more expanded clones than CD4+ did, on average.

Here immunoSEQ multiplex PCR was the method, and the copy in TCRdb shows in-frame clones only, minus some. The sample has 80,000 or so clones, 87% seen once; the top ten hold roughly 0.35%. Trimming removed 0 bases at V and 3 bases at J, with 12 bases between. Germline CDR1 reads SGHRS; CDR2 reads YFSETQ. The CDR3 length is 15 residues. In the case of this clone: No antigen is known for it.

The clonotype originates from an adult with an advanced solid tumor such as melanoma, head and neck, liver or kidney cancer. The sequences come from CD4+ or CD8+ T cells sorted from blood, collected in a trial of the OX40 agonist ivuxolimab. The chain links TRBV5-1 to TRBJ1-1; D is undetermined. The CDR3 nucleotides are TGCGCCAGCAGCTTGGCCCTCGGCCCAGACACTGAAGCTTTCTTT. This sequence encodes CASSLALGPDTEAFF.